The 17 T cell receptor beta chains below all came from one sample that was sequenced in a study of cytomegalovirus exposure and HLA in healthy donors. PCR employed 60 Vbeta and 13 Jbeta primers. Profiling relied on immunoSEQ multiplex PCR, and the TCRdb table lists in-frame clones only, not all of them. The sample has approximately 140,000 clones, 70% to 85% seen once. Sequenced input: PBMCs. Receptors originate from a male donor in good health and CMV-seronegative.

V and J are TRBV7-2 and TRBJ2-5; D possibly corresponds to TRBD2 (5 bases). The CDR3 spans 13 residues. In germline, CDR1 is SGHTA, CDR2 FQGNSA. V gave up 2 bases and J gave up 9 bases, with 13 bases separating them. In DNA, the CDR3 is TGTGCCAGCAGCTTAAGACGGGAAGGGCCCCAGTACTTC. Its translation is CASSLRREGPQYF.

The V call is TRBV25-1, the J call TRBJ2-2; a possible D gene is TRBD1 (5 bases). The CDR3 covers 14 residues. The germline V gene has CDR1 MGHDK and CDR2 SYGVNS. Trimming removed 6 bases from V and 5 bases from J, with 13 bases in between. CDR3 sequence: CASSRTQGTGELFF. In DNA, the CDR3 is TGTGCCAGCAGCCGGACCCAGGGTACCGGGGAGCTGTTTTTT. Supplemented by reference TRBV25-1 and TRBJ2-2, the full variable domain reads EADIYQTPRYLVIGTGKKITLECSQTMGHDKMYWYQQDPGMELHLIHYSYGVNSTEKGDLSSESTVSRIRTEHFPLTLESARPSHTSQYLCASSRTQGTGELFFGEGSRLTVL.

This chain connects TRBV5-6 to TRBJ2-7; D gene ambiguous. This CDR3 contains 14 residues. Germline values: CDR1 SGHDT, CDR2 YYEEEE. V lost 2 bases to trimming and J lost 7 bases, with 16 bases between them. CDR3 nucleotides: TGTGCCAGCAGCTTCTCGACTGGAACGCTAGAGCAGTACTTC. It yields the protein CASSFSTGTLEQYF.

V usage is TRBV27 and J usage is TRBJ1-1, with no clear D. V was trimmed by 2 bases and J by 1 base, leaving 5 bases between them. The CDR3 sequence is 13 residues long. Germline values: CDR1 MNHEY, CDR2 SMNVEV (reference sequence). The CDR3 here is CASSLRWNTEAFF. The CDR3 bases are TGTGCCAGCAGTTTACGTTGGAACACTGAAGCTTTCTTT.

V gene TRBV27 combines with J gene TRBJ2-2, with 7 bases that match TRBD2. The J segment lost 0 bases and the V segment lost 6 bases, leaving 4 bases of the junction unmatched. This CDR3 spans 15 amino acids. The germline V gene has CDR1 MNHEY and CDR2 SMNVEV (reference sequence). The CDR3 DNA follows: TGTGCCAGCAGGAGACTAGCCGCGAACACCGGGGAGCTGTTTTTT. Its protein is CASRRLAANTGELFF.

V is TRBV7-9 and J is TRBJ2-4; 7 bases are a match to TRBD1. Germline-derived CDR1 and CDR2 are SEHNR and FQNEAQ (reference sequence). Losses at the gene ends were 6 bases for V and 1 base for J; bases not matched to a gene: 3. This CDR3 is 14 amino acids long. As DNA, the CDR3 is TGTGCCAGCAGTTTGGACAGGGCCAAAAACATTCAGTACTTC. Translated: CASSLDRAKNIQYF.

For the CDR3, the DNA is TGTGCCAGCAGTGAACTGCGAGGGACTAATGAAAAACTGTTTTTT. Its protein is CASSELRGTNEKLFF. This chain links TRBV6-1 with TRBJ1-4; D ambiguous. The length of the CDR3 is 15 residues. CDR1 is MNHNS and CDR2 is SASEGT in the germline V gene. Trimming took 2 bases from V and 2 from J, leaving 9 bases between them.

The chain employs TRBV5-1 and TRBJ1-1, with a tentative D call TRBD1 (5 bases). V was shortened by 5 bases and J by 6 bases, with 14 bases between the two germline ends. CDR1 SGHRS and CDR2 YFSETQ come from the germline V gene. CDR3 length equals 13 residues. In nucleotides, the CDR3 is TGCGCCAGCAGAAAGGCGGCGGGGGCTGAAGCTTTCTTT. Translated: CASRKAAGAEAFF.

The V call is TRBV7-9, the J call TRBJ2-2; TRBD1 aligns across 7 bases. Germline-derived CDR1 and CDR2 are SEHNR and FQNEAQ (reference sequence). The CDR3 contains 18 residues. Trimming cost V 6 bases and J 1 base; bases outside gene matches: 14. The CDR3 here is CASSEPYPGQRNTGELFF. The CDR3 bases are TGTGCCAGCAGTGAACCCTACCCGGGACAGCGGAACACCGGGGAGCTGTTTTTT.

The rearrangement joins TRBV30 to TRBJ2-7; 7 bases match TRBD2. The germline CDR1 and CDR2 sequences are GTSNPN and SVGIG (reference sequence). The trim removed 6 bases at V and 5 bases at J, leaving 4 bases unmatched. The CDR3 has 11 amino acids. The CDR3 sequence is CACLGGDEQYF. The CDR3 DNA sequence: TGTGCCTGTCTTGGGGGGGACGAGCAGTACTTC.

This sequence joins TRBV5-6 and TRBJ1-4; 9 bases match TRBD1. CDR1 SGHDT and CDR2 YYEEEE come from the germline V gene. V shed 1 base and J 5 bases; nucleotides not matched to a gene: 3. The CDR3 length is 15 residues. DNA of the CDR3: TGTGCCAGCAGCTTGTATGGGACAGGGAATGAAAAACTGTTTTTT. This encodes CASSLYGTGNEKLFF.

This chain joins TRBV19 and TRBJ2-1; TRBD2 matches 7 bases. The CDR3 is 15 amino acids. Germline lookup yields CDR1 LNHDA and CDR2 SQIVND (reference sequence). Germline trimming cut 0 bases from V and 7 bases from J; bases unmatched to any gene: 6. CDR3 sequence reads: CASSIDRAGPNEQFF. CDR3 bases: TGTGCCAGTAGTATAGATCGAGCGGGACCAAATGAGCAGTTCTTC.

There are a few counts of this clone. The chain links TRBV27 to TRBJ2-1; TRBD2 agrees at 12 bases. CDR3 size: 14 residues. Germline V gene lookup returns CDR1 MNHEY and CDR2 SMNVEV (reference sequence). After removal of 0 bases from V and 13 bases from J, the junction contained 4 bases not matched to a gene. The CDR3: CASSLSLAGGIQFF. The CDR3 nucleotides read TGTGCCAGCAGTTTATCACTAGCGGGAGGTATACAGTTCTTC.

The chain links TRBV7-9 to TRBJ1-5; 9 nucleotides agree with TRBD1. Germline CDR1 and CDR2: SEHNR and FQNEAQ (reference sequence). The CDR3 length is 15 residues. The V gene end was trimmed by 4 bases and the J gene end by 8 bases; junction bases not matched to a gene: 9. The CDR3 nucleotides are TGTGCCAGCAGCTCTACAGGGGGCTTTACGGAGCCCCAGCATTTT. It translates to CASSSTGGFTEPQHF.

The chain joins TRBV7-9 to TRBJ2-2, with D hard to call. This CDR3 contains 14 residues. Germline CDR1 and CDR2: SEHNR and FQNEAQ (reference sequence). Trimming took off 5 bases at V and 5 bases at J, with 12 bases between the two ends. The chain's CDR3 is CASSQDLRTGELFF. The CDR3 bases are TGTGCCAGCAGCCAAGATTTACGGACCGGGGAGCTGTTTTTT.

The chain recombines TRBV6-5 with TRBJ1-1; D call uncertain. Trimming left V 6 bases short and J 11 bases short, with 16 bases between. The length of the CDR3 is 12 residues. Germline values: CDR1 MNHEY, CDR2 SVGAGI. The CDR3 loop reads CASRSPGGLAFF. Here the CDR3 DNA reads TGTGCCAGCAGATCCCCGGGAGGTTTGGCTTTCTTT.

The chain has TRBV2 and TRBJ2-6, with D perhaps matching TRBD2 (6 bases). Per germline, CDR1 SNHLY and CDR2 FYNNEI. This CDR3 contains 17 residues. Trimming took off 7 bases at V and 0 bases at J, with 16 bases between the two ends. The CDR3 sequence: CASISGLLLSGANVLTF. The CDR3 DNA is TGTGCCAGCATCTCGGGACTCCTTCTCTCTGGGGCCAACGTCCTGACTTTC.